The next 5 T cell receptor beta chains were all read from a single sample in a study of CD8 T cells in ankylosing spondylitis. One entry per CDR3 protein, called by TCRdb with MiXCR from the 5' RACE reads. The table includes under 250,000 distinct CDR3 sequences, about 26% detected once. Material for sequencing was blood, either unsorted or a sorted T cell fraction (not recorded which). These TCRs come from a male donor with ankylosing spondylitis or in good health (not recorded which).

Comments on this clonotype: This sequence may be a read error, since a much larger clone differs from it by one base. The chain couples TRBV29-1 to TRBJ2-1, with 8 positions matching TRBD2. The length of the CDR3 is 15 residues. Germline V CDR1 and CDR2: SQVTM, ANQGSEA. The ends lost 3 bases at V and 3 bases at J; junction bases unmatched: 7. The CDR3 is CSVDLVAGSYNEQFF. The DNA for the CDR3 is TGCAGCGTTGACTTGGTAGCGGGAAGCTACAATGAGCAGTTCTTC.

This clonotype was observed at least ten times. The chain is built from TRBV2 and TRBJ2-4; possible D gene TRBD2, 6 bases. Germline loops: CDR1 SNHLY, CDR2 FYNNEI. This CDR3 comprises 19 residues. V was clipped by 6 bases and J by 0 bases, with 24 bases between them. CDR3 in DNA: TGTGCCAGCAGGGCCGGCGGGACGGACCTTCGAGGAGCCAAAAACATTCAGTACTTC. Protein sequence: CASRAGGTDLRGAKNIQYF.

This clonotype was seen ten or more times. The chain uses TRBV5-6 and TRBJ2-2, with D hard to call. Germline V gene lookup returns CDR1 SGHDT and CDR2 YYEEEE. This CDR3 has 14 residues. Trimming cost V 4 bases and J 8 bases, with 15 bases left between them. The CDR3, as DNA: TGTGCCAGCAGCCTGGTTAAATTGCGGGGGGAGCTGTTTTTT. Amino acid sequence: CASSLVKLRGELFF.

This clonotype was seen at least ten times. The chain is built from TRBV18 and TRBJ1-1; TRBD1 is a possible D gene (5 bases). This CDR3 comprises 14 residues. Germline V gene sequence: CDR1 KGHSH, CDR2 LQKENI. V gave up 0 bases and J gave up 4 bases, with 9 bases separating them. CDR3 coding DNA: TGTGCCAGCTCACCACCGGGACGGTCCACTGAAGCTTTCTTT. Amino acid sequence: CASSPPGRSTEAFF.

The rearrangement joins TRBV12-3 or TRBV12-4 to TRBJ1-2, with D maybe TRBD1 (6 bases). V was shortened by 7 bases and J by 1 base, with 13 bases between the two germline ends. The CDR3 contains 14 residues. DNA of the CDR3: TGTGCCAGCACCAAGGACAGCCATAACTATGGCTACACCTTC. This gives the protein CASTKDSHNYGYTF.